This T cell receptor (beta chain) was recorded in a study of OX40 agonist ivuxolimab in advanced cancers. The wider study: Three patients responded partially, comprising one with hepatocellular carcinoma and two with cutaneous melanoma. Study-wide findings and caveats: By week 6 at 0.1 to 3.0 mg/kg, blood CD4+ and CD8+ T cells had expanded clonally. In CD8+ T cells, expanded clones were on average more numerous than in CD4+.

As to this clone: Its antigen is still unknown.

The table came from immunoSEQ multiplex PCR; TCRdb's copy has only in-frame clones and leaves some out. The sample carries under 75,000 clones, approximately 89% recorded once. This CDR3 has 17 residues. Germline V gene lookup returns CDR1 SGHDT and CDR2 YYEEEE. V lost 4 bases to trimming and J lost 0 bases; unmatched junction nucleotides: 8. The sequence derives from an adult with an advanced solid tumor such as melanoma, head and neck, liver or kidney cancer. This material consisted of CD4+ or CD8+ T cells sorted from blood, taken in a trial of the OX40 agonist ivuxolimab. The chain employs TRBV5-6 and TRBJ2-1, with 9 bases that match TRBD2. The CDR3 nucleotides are TGTGCCAGCAGCCTTCTTAGCGGGGGTAACTCCTACAATGAGCAGTTCTTC. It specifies CASSLLSGGNSYNEQFF.